This entry describes one TCR beta chain. The selected patients with pancreatic ductal adenocarcinoma had surgery but no neoadjuvant therapy. This table comes from immunoSEQ multiplex PCR, and its TCRdb copy is limited to in-frame clones, with some not included. The table lists roughly 100,000 clones, about 96% of them singletons, with 3.1% in the top ten. This sample was included in a study of T cells in pancreatic ductal adenocarcinoma. Germline CDR1 and CDR2: SGHTA and FQGTGA. V was pared by 3 bases and J by 5 bases, with 10 bases between. The CDR3 extends over 13 amino acids. The sequence was obtained from a human donor with pancreatic ductal adenocarcinoma. V usage is TRBV7-3 and J usage is TRBJ1-2; D is undetermined. Sequenced: PBMCs. The CDR3 DNA reads as TGTGCCAGCAGCTTCCCGCTAGGTTATGGCTACACCTTC. It codes for CASSFPLGYGYTF.